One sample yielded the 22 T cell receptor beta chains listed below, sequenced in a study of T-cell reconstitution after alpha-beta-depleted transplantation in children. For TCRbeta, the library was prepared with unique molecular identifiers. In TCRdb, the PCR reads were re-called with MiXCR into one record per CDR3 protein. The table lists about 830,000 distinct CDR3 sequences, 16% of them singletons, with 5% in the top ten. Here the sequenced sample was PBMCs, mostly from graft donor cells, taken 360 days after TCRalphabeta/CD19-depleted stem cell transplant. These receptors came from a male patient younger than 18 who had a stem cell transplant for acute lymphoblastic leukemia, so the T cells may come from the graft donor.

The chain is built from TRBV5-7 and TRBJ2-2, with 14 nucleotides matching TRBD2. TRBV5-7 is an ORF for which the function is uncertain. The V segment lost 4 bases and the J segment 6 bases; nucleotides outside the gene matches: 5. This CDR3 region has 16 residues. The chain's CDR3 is CASSRGLAGAPGELFF. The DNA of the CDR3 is TGTGCCAGCAGCAGGGGACTAGCGGGAGCCCCCGGGGAGCTGTTTTTT.

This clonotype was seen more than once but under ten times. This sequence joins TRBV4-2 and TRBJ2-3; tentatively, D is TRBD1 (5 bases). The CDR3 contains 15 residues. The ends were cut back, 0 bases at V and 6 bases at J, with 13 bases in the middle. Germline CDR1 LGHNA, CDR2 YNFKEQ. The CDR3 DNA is TGTGCCAGCAGCCAAGAAAGGGGCCCCGGGGATACGCAGTATTTT. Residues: CASSQERGPGDTQYF.

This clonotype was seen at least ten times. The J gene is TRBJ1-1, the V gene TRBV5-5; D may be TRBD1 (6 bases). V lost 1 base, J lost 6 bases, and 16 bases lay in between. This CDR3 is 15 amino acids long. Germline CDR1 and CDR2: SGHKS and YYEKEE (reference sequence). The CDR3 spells CASSLSGVTGPEAFF. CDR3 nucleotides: TGTGCCAGCAGCTTGTCGGGGGTGACAGGCCCTGAAGCTTTCTTT.

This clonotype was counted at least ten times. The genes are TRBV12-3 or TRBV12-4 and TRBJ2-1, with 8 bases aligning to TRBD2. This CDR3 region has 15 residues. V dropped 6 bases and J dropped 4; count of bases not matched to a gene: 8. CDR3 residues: CASSWRLAPYNEQFF. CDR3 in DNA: TGTGCCAGCAGCTGGAGACTAGCGCCTTACAATGAGCAGTTCTTC.

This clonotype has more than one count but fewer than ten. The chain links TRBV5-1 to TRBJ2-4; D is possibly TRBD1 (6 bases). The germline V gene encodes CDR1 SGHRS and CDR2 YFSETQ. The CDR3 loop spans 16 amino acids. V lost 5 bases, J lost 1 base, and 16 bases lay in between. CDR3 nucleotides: TGCGCCAGCAGTGAACAGGGTAGTGGGGCCAAAAACATTCAGTACTTC. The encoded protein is CASSEQGSGAKNIQYF.

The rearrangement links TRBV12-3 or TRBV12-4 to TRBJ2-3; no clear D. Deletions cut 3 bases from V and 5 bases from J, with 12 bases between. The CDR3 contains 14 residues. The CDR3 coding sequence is TGTGCCAGCAGTTTGGTTTACCCGGTAGATACGCAGTATTTT. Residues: CASSLVYPVDTQYF.

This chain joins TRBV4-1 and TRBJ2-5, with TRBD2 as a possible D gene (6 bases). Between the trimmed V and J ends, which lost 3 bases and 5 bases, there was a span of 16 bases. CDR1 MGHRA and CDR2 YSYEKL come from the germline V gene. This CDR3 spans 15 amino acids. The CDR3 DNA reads TGCGCCAGCAGCCAGCACCGAACTAGCCGGGAGACCCAGTACTTC. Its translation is CASSQHRTSRETQYF.

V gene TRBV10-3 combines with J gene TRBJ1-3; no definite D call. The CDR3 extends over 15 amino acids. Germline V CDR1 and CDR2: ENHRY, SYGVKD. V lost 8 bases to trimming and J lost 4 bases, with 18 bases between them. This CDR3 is CAISPGILKGNTIYF. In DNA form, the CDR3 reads TGTGCCATCTCGCCTGGGATTCTGAAGGGAAACACCATATATTTT.

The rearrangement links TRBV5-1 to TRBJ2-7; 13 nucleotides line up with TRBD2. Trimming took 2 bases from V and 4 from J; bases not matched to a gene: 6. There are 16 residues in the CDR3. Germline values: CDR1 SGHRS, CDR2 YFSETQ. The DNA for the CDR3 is TGCGCCAGCAGCTTACTAGCGGGAGGGCCTCGGTACGAGCAGTACTTC. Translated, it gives CASSLLAGGPRYEQYF.

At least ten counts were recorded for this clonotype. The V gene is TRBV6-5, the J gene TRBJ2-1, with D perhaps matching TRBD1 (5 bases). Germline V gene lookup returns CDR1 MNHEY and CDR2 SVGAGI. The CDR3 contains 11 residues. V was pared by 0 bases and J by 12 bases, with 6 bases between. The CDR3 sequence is CASSYSGRQFF. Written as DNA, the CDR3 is TGTGCCAGCAGTTACTCGGGGCGGCAGTTCTTC.

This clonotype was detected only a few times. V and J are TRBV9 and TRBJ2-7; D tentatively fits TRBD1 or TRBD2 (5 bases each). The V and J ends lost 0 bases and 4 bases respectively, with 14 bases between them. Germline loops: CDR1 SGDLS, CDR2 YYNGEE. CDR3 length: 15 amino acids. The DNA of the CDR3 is TGTGCCAGCAGCGTAGATGGGACGGACCTTTACGAGCAGTACTTC. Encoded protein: CASSVDGTDLYEQYF.

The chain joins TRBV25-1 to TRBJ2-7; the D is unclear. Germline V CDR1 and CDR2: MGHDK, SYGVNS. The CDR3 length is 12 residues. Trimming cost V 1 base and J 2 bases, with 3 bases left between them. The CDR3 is CASSESAYEQYF. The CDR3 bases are TGTGCCAGCAGTGAATCCGCCTACGAGCAGTACTTC.

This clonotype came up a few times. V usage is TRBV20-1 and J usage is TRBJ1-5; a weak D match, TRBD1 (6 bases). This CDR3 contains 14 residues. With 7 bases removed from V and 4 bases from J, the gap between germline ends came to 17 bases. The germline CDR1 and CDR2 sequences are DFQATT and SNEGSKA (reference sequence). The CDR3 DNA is TGCAGTGTGGGACGTTTAGGGGGGAATCAGCCCCAGCATTTT. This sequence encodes CSVGRLGGNQPQHF.

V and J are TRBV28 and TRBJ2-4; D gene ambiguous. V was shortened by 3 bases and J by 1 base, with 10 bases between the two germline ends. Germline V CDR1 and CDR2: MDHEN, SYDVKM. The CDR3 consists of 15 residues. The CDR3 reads CASSLHWGAKNIQYF. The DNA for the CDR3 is TGTGCCAGCAGTTTGCATTGGGGTGCCAAAAACATTCAGTACTTC.

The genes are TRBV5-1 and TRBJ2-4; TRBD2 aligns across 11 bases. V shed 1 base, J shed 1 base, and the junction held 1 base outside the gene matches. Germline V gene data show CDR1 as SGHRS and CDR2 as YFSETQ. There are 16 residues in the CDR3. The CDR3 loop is CASSLLAGGAKNIQYF. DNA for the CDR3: TGCGCCAGCAGCTTGTTAGCGGGGGGGGCCAAAAACATTCAGTACTTC.

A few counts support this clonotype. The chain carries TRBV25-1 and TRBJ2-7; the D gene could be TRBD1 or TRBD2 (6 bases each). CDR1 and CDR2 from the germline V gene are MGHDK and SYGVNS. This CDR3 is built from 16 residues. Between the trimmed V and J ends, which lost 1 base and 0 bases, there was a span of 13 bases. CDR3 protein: CASSEFGGTNSYEQYF. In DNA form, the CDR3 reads TGTGCCAGCAGTGAATTTGGGGGGACAAACTCCTACGAGCAGTACTTC.

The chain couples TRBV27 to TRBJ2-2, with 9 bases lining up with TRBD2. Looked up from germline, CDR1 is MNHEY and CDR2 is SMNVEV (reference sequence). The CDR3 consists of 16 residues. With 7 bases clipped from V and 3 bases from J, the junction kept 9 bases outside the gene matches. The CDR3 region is CASKPIAGADTGELFF. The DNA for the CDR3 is TGTGCCAGCAAACCCATAGCGGGAGCAGACACCGGGGAGCTGTTTTTT.

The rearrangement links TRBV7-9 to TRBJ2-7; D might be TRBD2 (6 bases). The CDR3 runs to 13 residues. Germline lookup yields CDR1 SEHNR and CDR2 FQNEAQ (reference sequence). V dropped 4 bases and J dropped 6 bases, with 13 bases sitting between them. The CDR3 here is CASSWKLAAEQYF. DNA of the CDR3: TGTGCCAGCAGCTGGAAACTAGCAGCCGAGCAGTACTTC.

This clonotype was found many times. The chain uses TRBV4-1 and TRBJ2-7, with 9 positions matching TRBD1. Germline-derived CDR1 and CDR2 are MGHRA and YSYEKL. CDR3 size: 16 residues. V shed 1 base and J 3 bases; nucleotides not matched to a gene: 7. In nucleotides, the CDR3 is TGCGCCAGCAGCCAAGGGGGAGGGACAGGGATCTACGAGCAGTACTTC. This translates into CASSQGGGTGIYEQYF.

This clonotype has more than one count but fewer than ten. For the CDR3, the DNA is TGTGCCAGCAGATCGACAGGCATCTCCTACGAGCAGTACTTC. This translates into CASRSTGISYEQYF. The chain recombines TRBV12-3 or TRBV12-4 with TRBJ2-7, with D perhaps matching TRBD1 (6 bases). This CDR3 contains 14 residues. Trimming took off 6 bases at V and 0 bases at J, with 12 bases between the two ends.

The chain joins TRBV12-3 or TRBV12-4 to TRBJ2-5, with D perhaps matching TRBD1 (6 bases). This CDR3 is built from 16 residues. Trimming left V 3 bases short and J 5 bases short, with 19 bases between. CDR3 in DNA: TGTGCCAGCAGTTTCTCCTATACAGGGTTTGGGGAGACCCAGTACTTC. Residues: CASSFSYTGFGETQYF.

CDR3 nucleotide sequence: TGTGCCAGCAGCTTAGAGGAGAAGGCTGAAGCTTTCTTT. The encoded protein is CASSLEEKAEAFF. The rearrangement uses TRBV7-6 and TRBJ1-1; no definite D call. The germline gives CDR1 SGHVS, CDR2 FNYEAQ. Between the trimmed V and J ends, which lost 1 base and 6 bases, there was a span of 9 bases. The CDR3 contains 13 residues.